The rows below give T cell receptor beta chains drawn from one sample of a study of identical twins. TCRdb used MiXCR to reprocess the 5' RACE reads, holding one entry per CDR3 protein. Of 1.5 million to 2 million distinct CDR3 sequences detected, 25% to 35% appear once; the ten largest clones hold over 0.25%. The sequencing input was cord blood. The receptors originated from a newborn girl in good health. Each CDR3 is given with its conserved first and last residue. Fields, in order: D gene, CDR3 length, clone size, J gene, V gene, CDR3 protein, CDR3 DNA. D genes are given only for firm matches. Not every row has a clone size; where given, it reads once, few, many or a size class.

d_call: .; cdr3_length: 13; clone_size: .; j_call: TRBJ2-1; v_call: TRBV20-1; cdr3_aa: CSARATGQETQFF; cdr3_nt: TGCAGTGCTAGAGCTACAGGGCAAGAGACCCAGTTCTTC
d_call: TRBD1; cdr3_length: 14; clone_size: few; j_call: TRBJ1-2; v_call: TRBV7-9; cdr3_aa: CASSLLGQGAGYTF; cdr3_nt: TGTGCCAGCAGCTTACTGGGACAGGGGGCCGGCTACACCTTC
d_call: TRBD1; cdr3_length: 13; clone_size: .; j_call: TRBJ1-1; v_call: TRBV28; cdr3_aa: CATAGGAGLDAFF; cdr3_nt: TGTGCCACCGCAGGGGGCGCTGGTTTAGATGCTTTCTTT
d_call: TRBD1; cdr3_length: 14; clone_size: .; j_call: TRBJ2-5; v_call: TRBV29-1; cdr3_aa: CSVFDRGGAETQYF; cdr3_nt: TGCAGCGTCTTCGACAGGGGAGGTGCGGAGACCCAGTACTTC
d_call: TRBD1; cdr3_length: 15; clone_size: .; j_call: TRBJ2-1; v_call: TRBV20-1; cdr3_aa: CSVTNQGQGADEQFF; cdr3_nt: TGCAGTGTCACAAATCAGGGACAGGGGGCTGATGAGCAGTTCTTC
d_call: TRBD1; cdr3_length: 16; clone_size: few; j_call: TRBJ1-2; v_call: TRBV7-2; cdr3_aa: CASSLVGAGGFYGYTF; cdr3_nt: TGCGCCAGCAGCTTAGTTGGGGCAGGGGGGTTCTATGGCTACACCTTC
d_call: .; cdr3_length: 13; clone_size: .; j_call: TRBJ2-3; v_call: TRBV20-1; cdr3_aa: CSARTSIGDTQYF; cdr3_nt: TGCAGTGCTAGGACTAGTATTGGAGATACGCAGTATTTT
d_call: .; cdr3_length: 14; clone_size: .; j_call: TRBJ2-3; v_call: TRBV25-1; cdr3_aa: CASSEVNRADTQYF; cdr3_nt: TGTGCCAGCAGTGAGGTGAACAGGGCGGATACGCAGTATTTT
d_call: TRBD1; cdr3_length: 16; clone_size: .; j_call: TRBJ1-5; v_call: TRBV11-2; cdr3_aa: CASSRTAGGVNQPQHF; cdr3_nt: TGTGCCAGCAGCCGCACGGCAGGGGGCGTTAATCAGCCCCAGCATTTT
d_call: .; cdr3_length: 15; clone_size: .; j_call: TRBJ1-5; v_call: TRBV4-2; cdr3_aa: CDSSRSGLSNQPQHF; cdr3_nt: TGTGACAGCAGCCGATCGGGCCTTAGCAATCAGCCCCAGCATTTT